What follows are 5 T cell receptor beta chains derived from one specimen sequenced in a study of graft-versus-host responses after intestinal transplantation. Their cognate antigens are unknown. TCRdb keeps only in-frame clones here, not all; method: immunoSEQ multiplex PCR. The sample lists 80,000 to 85,000 clones, 75% to 95% seen once, with more than 0.075% in the top ten. Sequenced material: unstimulated CD4+ T cells sorted from spleen or lymph node cells, taken before intestinal transplant. These receptors were taken from a human donor who received an intestinal transplant.

The chain carries TRBV9 and TRBJ1-1, with D possibly being TRBD1 (5 bases). CDR3 length: 13 residues. In germline, CDR1 is SGDLS, CDR2 YYNGEE. Trimming took 6 bases from V and 5 from J, leaving 14 bases between them. DNA of the CDR3: TGTGCCAGCACTGGTGGGGCGCGGACTGAAGCTTTCTTT. It is translated as CASTGGARTEAFF.

The chain has TRBV5-8 and TRBJ2-1, with 7 bases matching TRBD1. With 4 bases clipped from V and 8 bases from J, the junction kept 9 bases outside the gene matches. The CDR3 contains 14 residues. Germline V lookup: CDR1 SGHTS, CDR2 YDEGEE. DNA of the CDR3: TGTGCCAGCAGCACCCCAGGGGGTGGCGATGAGCAGTTCTTC. Encoded protein: CASSTPGGGDEQFF.

This chain links TRBV6-5 with TRBJ1-5; 8 nucleotides agree with TRBD1. The CDR3 is made up of 13 amino acids. V lost 6 bases and J lost 3; bases outside the gene matches: 1. CDR1 and CDR2 (germline): MNHEY, SVGAGI. The CDR3 loop reads CASRQGANQPQHF. As DNA, the CDR3 is TGTGCCAGCAGGCAGGGGGCCAATCAGCCCCAGCATTTT.

This clone appeared a few times. The chain has TRBV2 and TRBJ1-2, with unresolved D. With 2 bases removed from V and 4 bases from J, the gap between germline ends came to 11 bases. The V gene's germline CDR1 is SNHLY and CDR2 FYNNEI. This CDR3 spans 14 amino acids. The CDR3 region has the DNA TGTGCCAGCAGTGAAACGGGTTACGGCTATGGCTACACCTTC. Encoded protein: CASSETGYGYGYTF.

J is TRBJ1-3 and V is TRBV7-8, with D hard to call. The V end was cut by 3 bases, the J end by 7 bases, with 10 bases between. CDR1 SGHVS and CDR2 FQNEAQ come from the germline V gene. CDR3 length: 13 amino acids. In nucleotides, the CDR3 is TGTGCCAGCAGCTTGACCGACGGGAACACCATATATTTT. As protein: CASSLTDGNTIYF.